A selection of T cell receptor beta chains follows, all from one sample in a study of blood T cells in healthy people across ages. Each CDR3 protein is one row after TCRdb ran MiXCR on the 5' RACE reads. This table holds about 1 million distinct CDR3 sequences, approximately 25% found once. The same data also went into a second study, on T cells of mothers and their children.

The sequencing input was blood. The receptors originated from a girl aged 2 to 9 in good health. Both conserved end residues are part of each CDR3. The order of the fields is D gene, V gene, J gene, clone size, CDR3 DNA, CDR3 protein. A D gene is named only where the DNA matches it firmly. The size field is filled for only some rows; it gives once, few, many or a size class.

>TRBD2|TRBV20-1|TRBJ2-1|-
TGCAGTGCTAGAGACGGGGGGGCTAGCAGCTACAATGAGCAGTTCTTC
CSARDGGASSYNEQFF
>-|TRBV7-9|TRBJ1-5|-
TGTGCCAGCAGCGAGGGGGGGGCAGGCAATCAGCCCCAGCATTTT
CASSEGGAGNQPQHF
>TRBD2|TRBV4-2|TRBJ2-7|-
TGTGCCAGCAGCCAGACGGGACTAGATAAATACGAGCAGTACTTC
CASSQTGLDKYEQYF
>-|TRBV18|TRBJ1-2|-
TGTGCCAGCTCCGGGGAAGGAGGAGGCTACACCTTC
CASSGEGGGYTF
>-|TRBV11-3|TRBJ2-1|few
TGTGCCAGCAGCCCACGCAGCATCCGGACAGTCCGGCACTCCTACAATGAGCAGTTCTTC
CASSPRSIRTVRHSYNEQFF
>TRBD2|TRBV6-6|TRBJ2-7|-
TGTGCCAGCAGTGGGGGGACTAGCGGGAACTACGAGCAGTACTTC
CASSGGTSGNYEQYF
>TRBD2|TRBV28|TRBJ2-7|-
TGTGCCAGCAGTTTTAGCGGGATTGGATCCTACGAGCAGTACTTC
CASSFSGIGSYEQYF
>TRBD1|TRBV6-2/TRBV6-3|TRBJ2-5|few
TGTGCCAGCATTCCGGGACAGGTCGAAAATGAGCAGCTCTTC
CASIPGQVENEQLF
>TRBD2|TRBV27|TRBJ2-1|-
TGTGCCAGCAGTCCGGGACTAGCGGCGAATGAGCAGTTCTTC
CASSPGLAANEQFF
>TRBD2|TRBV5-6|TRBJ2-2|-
TGTGCCAGCAGCACTAGCGGGGGCCCTTTAGGGGAGCTGTTTTTT
CASSTSGGPLGELFF